This T cell receptor (beta chain) was identified in a study of blood T cell repertoires in COVID-19. Overall study: Samples came from the United States, Italy and Spain, spanning acute and convalescent COVID-19. In each case, the material was cDNA or gDNA derived from T cells, B-cell-depleted T cells, or PBMCs.

In the original processing: Amplified reference gene primers provided the basis for estimating nucleated cell counts. TCRdb's table, derived via immunoSEQ multiplex PCR, lists solely in-frame clones and lacks some. The DNA gave D and trimming, while V, J and clone size come from that table. The table includes about 140,000 clones, approximately 80% detected once. The CDR3 consists of 14 residues. The germline V gene encodes CDR1 MNHEY and CDR2 SMNVEV (reference sequence). Trimming shortened V by 3 bases and J by 1 base, and 9 bases separated the two germline ends. The table lists this clone with many counts.

The TCR sequence derives from a man between 60 and 70 years old with active or convalescent COVID-19. This chain connects TRBV27 to TRBJ1-1; D is unclear. Sample: peripheral blood. This CDR3 is CASSLWHPNTEAFF. In DNA, the CDR3 is TGTGCCAGCAGTTTGTGGCATCCGAACACTGAAGCTTTCTTT.